This T cell receptor beta chain originates from a study of T cells in Graves' hyperthyroidism and ophthalmopathy. General study findings and limits: Before onset, ophthalmopathy was predicted by the model a median 6.5 months earlier. Within blood appeared most thyroid clonotypes that had expanded above 0.001.

There are many counts of this clonotype. Its antigen is unknown. V lost 6 bases to trimming and J lost 5 bases; unmatched junction nucleotides: 24. CDR1 and CDR2 (germline): DFQATT, SNEGSKA (reference sequence). The CDR3 totals 19 residues. Participants, patients aged 18 to 65, had newly diagnosed hyperthyroidism with a duration under 2 months. PBMCs were obtained from approximately 9.2 ml fresh peripheral blood. Authors of the study amplified TCR beta CDR3 regions from RNA transcripts. The study used the HTBI primer set for a first-round RT-PCR of the TCR CDR3. TCRdb fed the multiplex PCR reads into MiXCR, producing one record per CDR3 protein. The sample shows some 770,000 distinct CDR3 sequences, roughly 15% of them seen only once.

Sequenced input: blood. J is TRBJ2-5 and V is TRBV20-1; 10 bases fit TRBD2. The TCR sequence derives from a man aged 18 to 29 with Graves' hyperthyroidism. The CDR3 reads CSAKLDLAGERVVTETQYF. For the CDR3, the DNA is TGCAGTGCCAAGCTCGACCTAGCGGGAGAGAGGGTTGTTACGGAGACCCAGTACTTC.